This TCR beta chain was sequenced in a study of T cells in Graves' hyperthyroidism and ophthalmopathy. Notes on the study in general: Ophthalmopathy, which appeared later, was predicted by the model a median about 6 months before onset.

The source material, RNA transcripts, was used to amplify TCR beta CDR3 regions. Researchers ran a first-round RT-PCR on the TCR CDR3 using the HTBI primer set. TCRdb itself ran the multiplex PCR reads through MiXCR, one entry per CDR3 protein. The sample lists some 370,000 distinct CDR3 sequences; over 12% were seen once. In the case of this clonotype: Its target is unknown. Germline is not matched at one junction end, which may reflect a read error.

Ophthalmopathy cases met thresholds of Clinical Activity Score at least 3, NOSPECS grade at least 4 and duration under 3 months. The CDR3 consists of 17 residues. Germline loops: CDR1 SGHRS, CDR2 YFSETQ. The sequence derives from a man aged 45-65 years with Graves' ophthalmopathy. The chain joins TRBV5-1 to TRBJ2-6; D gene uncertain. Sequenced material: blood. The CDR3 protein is CASSPPPASSGANVLTF. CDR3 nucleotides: TGTGCCAGCAGCCCCCCCCCGGCGAGCTCTGGGGCCAACGTCCTGACTTTC.